These T cell receptor beta chains were read from a single sample in a study of blood T cells in healthy people across ages. TCRdb re-derived calls from the 5' RACE reads in MiXCR, one entry per CDR3 protein. The sample includes over a million distinct CDR3 sequences, about 45% of them seen just once. The specimen sequenced was blood. The receptors shown here come from a woman aged 18-29 years in good health. The CDR3 runs from the conserved cysteine through the conserved F or W. Fields, in order: D gene, J gene, clone size, V gene, CDR3 DNA, CDR3 protein. D genes are given only for firm matches. Some rows mark clone size as missing; the rest say once, few, many or name a class of expanded clone.

.	TRBJ2-1	many	TRBV7-9	TGTGCCAGCAGCCCGGTCTACAATGAGCAGTTCTTC	CASSPVYNEQFF
.	TRBJ2-1	few	TRBV20-1	TGCAGTGCTAGGGACCCGGCACGGAGCTCCTACAATGAGCAGTTCTTC	CSARDPARSSYNEQFF
.	TRBJ1-2	.	TRBV2	TGTGCCAGCATCCGGCAGGGGAGCTATGGCTACACCTTC	CASIRQGSYGYTF
.	TRBJ1-2	.	TRBV29-1	TGCAGCGTCCCCGGGGACTATGGCTACACCTTC	CSVPGDYGYTF
TRBD1	TRBJ2-7	.	TRBV5-1	TGCGCCAGCAGCTTGCTACAGGGGAGATTCTACAATGAGCAGTACTTC	CASSLLQGRFYNEQYF
.	TRBJ1-2	.	TRBV9	TGTGCCAGCAGCGGATTTAGCCGGGGCTATGGCTACACCTTC	CASSGFSRGYGYTF
.	TRBJ2-3	.	TRBV4-3	TGCGCCAGCAGCCAAGTGGGGACGGGTAGCACAGATACGCAGTATTTT	CASSQVGTGSTDTQYF
.	TRBJ2-7	few	TRBV10-3	TGTGCCATCAGTGAGATCGGGGGCTCCTACGAGCAGTACTTC	CAISEIGGSYEQYF
.	TRBJ1-4	.	TRBV7-9	TGTGCCAGCAGCTCGAGCAATAATGAAAAACTGTTTTTT	CASSSSNNEKLFF
.	TRBJ1-2	few	TRBV4-2	TGTGCCAGCAGCCAAACTAGAGCAGGACCGTTAAACTATGGCTACACCTTC	CASSQTRAGPLNYGYTF
TRBD1	TRBJ2-7	.	TRBV28	TGTGCCAGCAGTTCTACAGGGGCCCGGGGCTCCTACGAGCAGTACTTC	CASSSTGARGSYEQYF
TRBD2	TRBJ2-1	.	TRBV6-1	TGTGCCAGCAGTGAAGCACTAGCGGGAGGATACAATGAGCAGTTCTTC	CASSEALAGGYNEQFF
TRBD2	TRBJ2-1	few	TRBV20-1	TGCAGTGCTAGTAGCGGGAGGGATGGGAACAATGAGCAGTTCTTC	CSASSGRDGNNEQFF
.	TRBJ2-7	.	TRBV11-2	TGTGCCAGCAGCTTAATGGATGGGCGATACGAGCAGTACTTC	CASSLMDGRYEQYF
.	TRBJ1-1	few	TRBV21-1	TGTGCCAGCAGCAAAGAGGGATGGGGCCTTAACACTGAAGCTTTCTTT	CASSKEGWGLNTEAFF
.	TRBJ2-7	.	TRBV12-3/TRBV12-4	TGTGCCAGCAGTTTGTCCCCGAGCTCCTACAATGAGCAGTACTTC	CASSLSPSSYNEQYF
.	TRBJ2-6	few	TRBV4-3	TGCGCCAGCAGCCAAGAAAGGCACAAAACCTCTGGGGCCAACGCCCTGACTTTC	CASSQERHKTSGANALTF
TRBD2	TRBJ2-7	.	TRBV3-1	TGTGCCAGCAGCGCTGAGACTAGCGGGGGGCCCAATGAGCAGTACTTC	CASSAETSGGPNEQYF
TRBD1	TRBJ1-2	few	TRBV5-6	TGTGCCAGCAGCGACGACAGGGCTAACTATGGCTACACCTTC	CASSDDRANYGYTF
TRBD2	TRBJ2-2	few	TRBV7-2	TGTGCCAGCAGCTTAAGTCGGGGGGACACCGGGGAGCTGTTTTTT	CASSLSRGDTGELFF
.	TRBJ2-3	.	TRBV3-1	TGTGCCAGCAGCCAAGTAGGGCGGTACAGCACAGATACGCAGTATTTT	CASSQVGRYSTDTQYF
TRBD2	TRBJ2-1	.	TRBV27	TGTGCCAGCAGTTTACTTGGACTAGCGGCTGACAATGAGCAGTTCTTC	CASSLLGLAADNEQFF
.	TRBJ2-3	.	TRBV29-1	TGCAGCGTTGAAATCTCCGGAGATACGCAGTATTTT	CSVEISGDTQYF
.	TRBJ2-3	few	TRBV6-2/TRBV6-3	TGTGCCAGCAGTTACTCGGCCTACTCGGGTGGCCAGCAAACAGATACGCAGTATTTT	CASSYSAYSGGQQTDTQYF
.	TRBJ2-5	.	TRBV15	TGTGCCACCAGCAGAGTGCCCCGAGTTGGAGTTCGAGAGACCCAGTACTTC	CATSRVPRVGVRETQYF
.	TRBJ2-3	few	TRBV7-6	TGTGCCAGCAGCCTACTTTACCGGGACCCATTTAATACGCAGTATTTT	CASSLLYRDPFNTQYF
.	TRBJ2-7	few	TRBV4-1	TGCGCCAGCAGCCAAGTATACGGACTGGGGGACGAGCAGTACTTC	CASSQVYGLGDEQYF
.	TRBJ2-3	once	TRBV6-2/TRBV6-3	TGTGCCAGCAGTTATTTGCGGGGGCCGGCAGATACGCAGTATTTT	CASSYLRGPADTQYF
.	TRBJ2-7	.	TRBV7-9	TGTGCCAGCAGCTTAGGGGGGTCAGGTGCTTCCTACGAGCAGTACTTC	CASSLGGSGASYEQYF
.	TRBJ1-2	.	TRBV6-5	TGTGCCAGCAGTCTAGACAGGACCCGCTACACCTTC	CASSLDRTRYTF
.	TRBJ2-5	.	TRBV6-1	TGTGCCAGCAACTCCGGGTCCGGGCCCACGTACCAAGAGACCCAGTACTTC	CASNSGSGPTYQETQYF
.	TRBJ2-5	few	TRBV20-1	TGCAGTGCTAGGGAGGGTCCGAGTTGGGAGACCCAGTACTTC	CSAREGPSWETQYF
TRBD1	TRBJ1-1	.	TRBV12-5	TGTGCTAGTGGTCCACAGGACAGGGCGATTACTGAAGCTTTCTTT	CASGPQDRAITEAFF
.	TRBJ1-2	.	TRBV29-1	TGCAGCGTTGACGGGGGGCACTATGGCTACACCTTC	CSVDGGHYGYTF
TRBD1	TRBJ1-2	few	TRBV7-9	TGTGCCAGCAGGTCCACAGGGGGTGGTGGCTACACCTTC	CASRSTGGGGYTF
.	TRBJ2-3	.	TRBV6-2/TRBV6-3	TGTGCCAGCAGTTACGGTTTGACCACGCAGTATTTT	CASSYGLTTQYF
.	TRBJ1-1	few	TRBV20-1	TGCAGTGCCATAAGAGGCTCGGTGAACACTGAAGCTTTCTTT	CSAIRGSVNTEAFF
TRBD2	TRBJ2-2	few	TRBV28	TGTGCCAGCAGCGACGGAGCGGGGAGGTTTACGAACACCGGGGAGCTGTTTTTT	CASSDGAGRFTNTGELFF
.	TRBJ1-6	few	TRBV7-9	TGTGCCAGCGGCACTGAGGGAACGTATAATTCACCCCTCCACTTT	CASGTEGTYNSPLHF
TRBD2	TRBJ2-1	.	TRBV5-1	TGCGCCAGCAGGTTGAAGGCGGGAGGGCCGGGGAGTGAGCAGTTCTTC	CASRLKAGGPGSEQFF
.	TRBJ1-2	few	TRBV4-3	TGCGCCAGCAGCCAAGATCGGGCGGCCGGAATCGGTGGCTACACCTTC	CASSQDRAAGIGGYTF
TRBD2	TRBJ2-1	few	TRBV7-2	TGTGCCAGCAGCAATAGCGGGAGGGTCAACAATGAGCAGTTCTTC	CASSNSGRVNNEQFF
.	TRBJ2-7	.	TRBV12-3/TRBV12-4	TGTGCCAGCAGTTTAGGGGGGACTCTGATCTCCTACGAGCAGTACTTC	CASSLGGTLISYEQYF
TRBD2	TRBJ2-3	.	TRBV4-3	TGCGCCAGCAGCCTCCTTGGGGCCTACCGGGAGGGCCCAGATACGCAGTATTTT	CASSLLGAYREGPDTQYF
.	TRBJ1-1	.	TRBV4-2	TGTGCCAGCAGCCAAGGTGCCTTATTGGGCACTGAAGCTTTCTTT	CASSQGALLGTEAFF
TRBD1	TRBJ1-1	.	TRBV5-1	TGCGCCAGCAGCTTGGTTGCGGGTTTTACAGGGGGAAAGGGGATCACTGAAGCTTTCTTT	CASSLVAGFTGGKGITEAFF
.	TRBJ1-1	.	TRBV29-1	TGCACCGGTAGATTGGGGGGGAACACTGAAACTTTCTTT	CTGRLGGNTETFF
TRBD2	TRBJ2-3	few	TRBV5-1	TGCGCCAGCAGCTTGGGACTAGCGGGGGGCGTTGGCACAGATACGCAGTATTTT	CASSLGLAGGVGTDTQYF
.	TRBJ2-5	.	TRBV4-2	TGTGCCAGCAGCCAAGCCTTCGGGGGAGAGACCCAGTACTTC	CASSQAFGGETQYF
.	TRBJ2-2	few	TRBV5-1	TGCGCCAGCAGCTTTGGGGCTAGCCCGGACACCGGGGAGCTGTTTTTT	CASSFGASPDTGELFF
.	TRBJ2-3	few	TRBV29-1	TGCAGCGTTGGGGGGTGGACGTCGGGGACAGATACGCAGTATTTT	CSVGGWTSGTDTQYF
TRBD1	TRBJ1-1	few	TRBV20-1	TGCAGTGCTTCGGACAGGGGCGACACTGAAGCTTTCTTT	CSASDRGDTEAFF
.	TRBJ2-3	few	TRBV9	TGTGCCAGCAGCGTAGACATAGCGGCGAGCACAGATACGCAGTATTTT	CASSVDIAASTDTQYF
.	TRBJ1-2	.	TRBV20-1	TGCAGTGCCATCGCCCTGGGAAGCTCTGGCTACACCTTC	CSAIALGSSGYTF